This TCR beta chain was sequenced during a study of blood T cell repertoires in COVID-19. Assay used: immunoSEQ multiplex PCR; TCRdb lists only in-frame clones, some missing. The data show some 75,000 clones, 80% to 95% seen once. Losses at the gene ends were 7 bases for V and 6 bases for J; bases not matched to a gene: 5. The V gene's germline CDR1 is SEHNR and CDR2 FQNEAQ (reference sequence). The CDR3 runs 13 residues. What was sequenced was peripheral blood. V gene TRBV7-9 combines with J gene TRBJ1-4; 7 bases agree with TRBD1. The receptor comes from a human donor in a cohort sampled during active COVID-19. In DNA, the CDR3 is TGTGCCAGCAACTCAGGGGGTGATGAAAAACTGTTTTTT. Amino acid sequence: CASNSGGDEKLFF.